Following are 23 T cell receptor beta chains from one sample sequenced in a study of long-term antiretroviral therapy in people with HIV. Running of the v3.0 immunoSEQ assay took place at survey level. Libraries were prepared by immunoSEQ multiplex PCR; TCRdb keeps only in-frame clonotypes and omits some of them. The sample holds fewer than 45,000 clones, roughly four fifths seen once. This sample comprised unsorted PBMCs, obtained 0.3 years after starting antiretroviral therapy. These receptors were obtained from a man younger than 30 with HIV.

The V call is TRBV6-1, the J call TRBJ2-7, with D possibly TRBD1 on 6 matching bases. This CDR3 is built from 15 residues. Germline V gene sequence: CDR1 MNHNS, CDR2 SASEGT. Deletions cut 4 bases from V and 0 bases from J, with 13 bases between. This chain's CDR3 is CASSARTEASYEQYF. The CDR3 region has the DNA TGTGCCAGCAGTGCTCGGACAGAAGCCTCCTACGAGCAGTACTTC.

The genes are TRBV7-3 and TRBJ2-5, with 9 bases lining up with TRBD2. Germline trimming cut 4 bases from V and 3 bases from J; bases unmatched to any gene: 6. This CDR3 is 15 amino acids long. Germline V gene data show CDR1 as SGHTA and CDR2 as FQGTGA. CDR3 DNA sequence: TGTGCCAGCAGCTCGACACGGACTAGCGAAGAGACCCAGTACTTC. This sequence encodes CASSSTRTSEETQYF. The entire variable domain, with the rest obtained from reference TRBV7-3 and TRBJ2-5, is as follows: GAGVSQTPSNKVTEKGKYVELRCDPISGHTALYWYRQSLGQGPEFLIYFQGTGAADDSGLPNDRFFAVRPEGSVSTLKIQRTERGDSAVYLCASSSTRTSEETQYFGPGTRLLVL.

This clone is a singleton in its sample. The V and J genes are TRBV18 and TRBJ1-1; 9 nucleotides agree with TRBD1. CDR1 KGHSH and CDR2 LQKENI come from the germline V gene. The junction had 0 bases not matched to a gene; V was cut back by 3 bases and J by 4 bases. This CDR3 is built from 13 residues. The CDR3 is CASSPTGGTEAFF. CDR3 DNA sequence: TGTGCCAGCTCACCGACAGGGGGCACTGAAGCTTTCTTT.

The chain recombines TRBV5-1 with TRBJ1-1; D is possibly TRBD1 (6 bases). V dropped 5 bases and J dropped 4 bases, with 12 bases sitting between them. Germline V gene sequence: CDR1 SGHRS, CDR2 YFSETQ. This CDR3 has 13 residues. CDR3 sequence (DNA): TGCGCCAGCAGGGTACAGGGAAGCACTGAAGCTTTCTTT. This codes for CASRVQGSTEAFF.

The V call is TRBV27, the J call TRBJ2-1, with TRBD2 matching 7 bases. From germline, CDR1 is MNHEY and CDR2 SMNVEV (reference sequence). V lost 6 bases to trimming and J lost 5 bases; unmatched junction nucleotides: 16. The CDR3 sequence is 17 residues long. As DNA, the CDR3 is TGTGCCAGCAGACACCTCAAAGGGCTAGCGGACGACAATGAGCAGTTCTTC. Amino acid sequence: CASRHLKGLADDNEQFF.

The chain joins TRBV11-2 to TRBJ2-5; the match to TRBD2 covers 8 bases. Germline loops: CDR1 SGHAT, CDR2 FQNNGV. V lost 5 bases to trimming and J lost 1 base; unmatched junction nucleotides: 9. The CDR3 consists of 16 residues. The CDR3 loop reads CASSEGIAGIQETQYF. The CDR3 DNA sequence: TGTGCCAGCAGCGAAGGGATAGCGGGGATCCAAGAGACCCAGTACTTC.

This sequence joins TRBV7-2 and TRBJ2-2; D is ambiguous. In germline, CDR1 is SGHTA, CDR2 FQGNSA. This CDR3 spans 14 amino acids. Trimming took 1 base from V and 6 from J, leaving 9 bases between them. CDR3 protein: CASSLGETAGELFF. The CDR3 coding sequence is TGTGCCAGCAGCTTAGGGGAAACGGCCGGGGAGCTGTTTTTT.

The gene calls are TRBV6-5 and TRBJ2-1; 8 bases map to TRBD2. Per germline, CDR1 MNHEY and CDR2 SVGAGI. The CDR3 is 11 amino acids. The ends lost 8 bases at V and 7 bases at J; junction bases unmatched: 1. CDR3 bases: TGTGCCAGCCGCGGGGGGAATGAGCAGTTCTTC. Encoded protein: CASRGGNEQFF.

The V and J genes are TRBV6-5 and TRBJ2-5; D possibly corresponds to TRBD2 (6 bases). CDR1 is MNHEY and CDR2 is SVGAGI in the germline V gene. The length of the CDR3 is 15 residues. Trimming removed 5 bases from V and 5 bases from J, with 18 bases in between. In nucleotides, the CDR3 is TGTGCCAGCAGTAGCCAACTGGGGGGTAGGGAGACCCAGTACTTC. This codes for CASSSQLGGRETQYF.

The J gene is TRBJ1-5, the V gene TRBV28; D perhaps matches TRBD1 (5 bases). From germline, CDR1 is MDHEN and CDR2 SYDVKM. The CDR3 length is 15 residues. Trimming removed 2 bases at V and 1 base at J, with 9 bases between. As DNA, the CDR3 is TGTGCCAGCAGTTTAGCGACAGAGAGCAATCAGCCCCAGCATTTT. Translated: CASSLATESNQPQHF.

The chain recombines TRBV6-4 with TRBJ1-5, with 7 bases fitting TRBD1. This CDR3 region has 15 residues. The germline CDR1 and CDR2 sequences are MRHNA and SNTAGT. V was pared by 2 bases and J by 5 bases, with 6 bases of the junction left unmatched. As DNA, the CDR3 is TGTGCCAGCAGTGACCCTGGGACAGCCGATCAGCCCCAGCATTTT. Residues: CASSDPGTADQPQHF.

CDR3 in amino acids: CASSQGGRDNEQFF. CDR3 DNA: TGTGCCAGCAGCCAGGGGGGCCGCGACAATGAGCAGTTCTTC. This chain uses TRBV9 with TRBJ2-1; TRBD1 is a possible D gene (7 bases). V gave up 4 bases and J gave up 5 bases, with 13 bases separating them. This CDR3 has 14 residues. Per the germline V gene, CDR1 is SGDLS and CDR2 is YYNGEE.

The V gene is TRBV15, the J gene TRBJ2-5; D possibly matches TRBD1 or TRBD2 (6 bases each). V lost 3 bases to trimming and J lost 1 base, with 21 bases between them. This CDR3 region has 18 residues. The germline CDR1 and CDR2 sequences are LNHNV and YYDKDF (reference sequence). As DNA, the CDR3 is TGTGCCACCAGCAGCACCTCTGGGGGGCGGCCCCGCCAAGAGACCCAGTACTTC. Protein sequence: CATSSTSGGRPRQETQYF.

V usage is TRBV4-2 and J usage is TRBJ2-3, with no clear D. Germline V lookup: CDR1 LGHNA, CDR2 YNFKEQ. This CDR3 has 14 residues. V was trimmed by 6 bases and J by 0 bases, leaving 10 bases between them. CDR3 protein: CASRGLLSTDTQYF. Here the CDR3 DNA reads TGTGCCAGCAGAGGGCTTCTTAGCACAGATACGCAGTATTTT.

The rearrangement joins TRBV18 to TRBJ1-1, with 8 bases matching TRBD1. The junction had 4 bases not matched to a gene; V was cut back by 3 bases and J by 1 base. Germline V lookup: CDR1 KGHSH, CDR2 LQKENI. The CDR3 consists of 15 residues. The CDR3 loop reads CASSPPGGGNTEAFF. DNA of the CDR3: TGTGCCAGCTCACCGCCAGGGGGCGGGAACACTGAAGCTTTCTTT.

J is TRBJ2-5 and V is TRBV25-1, with D possibly being TRBD2 (6 bases). CDR3 size: 12 residues. Between the trimmed V and J ends, which lost 10 bases and 9 bases, there was a span of 18 bases. CDR1 is MGHDK and CDR2 is SYGVNS in the germline V gene. CDR3 sequence: CATLMGTGAQYF. As DNA, the CDR3 is TGTGCCACCCTAATGGGGACTGGGGCCCAGTACTTC.

The chain is built from TRBV27 and TRBJ1-3, with D perhaps matching TRBD1 (6 bases). The CDR3 has 15 amino acids. V was cut by 6 bases and J by 2 bases, with 14 bases left in between. Germline lookup yields CDR1 MNHEY and CDR2 SMNVEV (reference sequence). The CDR3 bases are TGTGCCAGCAGGACAGGTGACTCCACTGGAAACACCATATATTTT. It yields the protein CASRTGDSTGNTIYF.

The gene calls are TRBV18 and TRBJ2-4; D could derive from TRBD1 or TRBD2 (5 bases each). The CDR3 length is 16 residues. The germline V and J ends were trimmed by 3 bases and 1 base, with 13 bases remaining between them. Germline values: CDR1 KGHSH, CDR2 LQKENI. The CDR3 DNA is TGTGCCAGCTCACCGGGGCGGGCCGGGGCCAAAAACATTCAGTACTTC. Protein product: CASSPGRAGAKNIQYF.

The V gene is TRBV6-5, the J gene TRBJ1-2, with 8 bases fitting TRBD1. There are 14 residues in the CDR3. The V gene's germline CDR1 is MNHEY and CDR2 SVGAGI. The V segment lost 4 bases and the J segment 7 bases; nucleotides outside the gene matches: 8. The CDR3 region is CASSSRDRSSGYTF. Written as DNA, the CDR3 is TGTGCCAGCAGTTCCCGGGACAGGTCGTCTGGCTACACCTTC.

Turning to this clone: The junction shows a germline mismatch at one end, possibly a read error. The gene calls are TRBV19 and TRBJ1-2; no clear D. Germline loops: CDR1 LNHDA, CDR2 SQIVND (reference sequence). The CDR3 sequence is 15 residues long. CDR3 DNA sequence: TGTGCCAGCAGTATAGGCCCGGGTACCAACTATGGCTACACCTTC. It yields the protein CASSIGPGTNYGYTF.

The V gene is TRBV27, the J gene TRBJ1-1; D remains ambiguous. Trimming stripped 1 base from V and 1 base from J, with 7 bases between. From germline, CDR1 is MNHEY and CDR2 SMNVEV (reference sequence). CDR3 length equals 14 residues. DNA for the CDR3: TGTGCCAGCAGTTTATTCCGGGGGAACACTGAAGCTTTCTTT. It specifies CASSLFRGNTEAFF.

V and J are TRBV10-3 and TRBJ2-1; 10 nucleotides agree with TRBD2. The CDR3 spans 18 residues. Germline CDR1 is ENHRY and CDR2 is SYGVKD. Trimming at V came to 0 bases and at J to 4 bases, leaving 9 bases not matched to a gene. The CDR3 DNA is TGTGCCATCAGTGAGTCGGGGCGTGGACTAGCGGAATACAATGAGCAGTTCTTC. This encodes CAISESGRGLAEYNEQFF.

This clone was detected only a few times. The chain combines TRBV7-6 with TRBJ1-3, with TRBD1 matching over 7 bases. The junction had 6 bases not matched to a gene; V was cut back by 1 base and J by 6 bases. This CDR3 comprises 15 residues. Germline V gene data show CDR1 as SGHVS and CDR2 as FNYEAQ. CDR3 in amino acids: CASSLGGRGLNTIYF. The CDR3 nucleotides read TGTGCCAGCAGCTTAGGCGGCAGGGGGTTAAACACCATATATTTT.